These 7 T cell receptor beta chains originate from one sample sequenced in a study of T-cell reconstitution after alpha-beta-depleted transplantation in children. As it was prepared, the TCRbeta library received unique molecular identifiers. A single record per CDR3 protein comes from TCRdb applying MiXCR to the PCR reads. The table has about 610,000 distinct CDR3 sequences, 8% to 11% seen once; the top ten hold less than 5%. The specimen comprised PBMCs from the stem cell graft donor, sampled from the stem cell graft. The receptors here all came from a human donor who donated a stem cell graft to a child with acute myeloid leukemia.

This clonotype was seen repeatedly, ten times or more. CDR3 in amino acids: CASSPRTSYNEQFF. The CDR3 DNA follows: TGTGCCAGCAGCCCAAGGACTAGCTACAATGAGCAGTTCTTC. The rearrangement joins TRBV7-8 to TRBJ2-1; 7 bases map to TRBD2. Germline V gene sequence: CDR1 SGHVS, CDR2 FQNEAQ. CDR3 length: 14 amino acids. V gave up 5 bases and J gave up 3 bases; unmatched junction bases: 4.

CDR3 bases: TGTGCCAGCAGTCACCAGCTTCTAGCGACAGATACGCAGTATTTT. Residues: CASSHQLLATDTQYF. The chain carries TRBV6-5 and TRBJ2-3; D perhaps matches TRBD2 (6 bases). CDR3 length: 15 residues. In germline, CDR1 is MNHEY, CDR2 SVGAGI. V lost 5 bases and J 3 bases, leaving 15 bases between the germline ends.

Here the CDR3 reads CSVTGPEQYF. The CDR3 DNA sequence: TGCAGCGTTACAGGGCCCGAGCAGTACTTC. The rearrangement joins TRBV29-1 to TRBJ2-7, with D perhaps TRBD1 (6 bases). Germline values: CDR1 SQVTM, CDR2 ANQGSEA. The CDR3 is 10 residues long. Between the trimmed V and J ends, which lost 5 bases and 6 bases, there was a span of 8 bases.

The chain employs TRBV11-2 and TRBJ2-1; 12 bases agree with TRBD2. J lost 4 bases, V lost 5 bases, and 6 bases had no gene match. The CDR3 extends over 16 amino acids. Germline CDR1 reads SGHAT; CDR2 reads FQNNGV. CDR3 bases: TGTGCCAGCAGCGTAACCGGGACTAGCGGGTACAATGAGCAGTTCTTC. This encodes CASSVTGTSGYNEQFF.

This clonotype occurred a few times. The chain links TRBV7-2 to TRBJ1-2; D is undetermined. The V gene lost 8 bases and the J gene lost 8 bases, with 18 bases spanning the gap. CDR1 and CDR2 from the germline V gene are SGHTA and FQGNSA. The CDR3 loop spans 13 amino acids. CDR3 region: CASSEGGPWGYTF. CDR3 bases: TGTGCCAGCTCCGAAGGTGGGCCGTGGGGCTACACCTTC. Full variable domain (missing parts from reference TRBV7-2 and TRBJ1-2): GAGVSQSPSNKVTEKGKDVELRCDPISGHTALYWYRQSLGQGLEFLIYFQGNSAPDKSGLPSDRFSAERTGGSVSTLTIQRTQQEDSAVYLCASSEGGPWGYTFGSGTRLTVV.

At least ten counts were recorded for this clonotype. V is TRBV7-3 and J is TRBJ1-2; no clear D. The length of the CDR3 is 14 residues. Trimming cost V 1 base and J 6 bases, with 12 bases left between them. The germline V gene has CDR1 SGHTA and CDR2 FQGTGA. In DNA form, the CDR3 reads TGTGCCAGCAGCTTAAACGGGATACTCGATGGCTACACCTTC. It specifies CASSLNGILDGYTF.

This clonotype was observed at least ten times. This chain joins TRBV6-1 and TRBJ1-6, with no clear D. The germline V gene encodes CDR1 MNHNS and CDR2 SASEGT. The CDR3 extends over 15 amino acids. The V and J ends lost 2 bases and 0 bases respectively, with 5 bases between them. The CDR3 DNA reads TGTGCCAGCAGTGAATATAGCTCCTATAATTCACCCCTCCACTTT. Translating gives CASSEYSSYNSPLHF.